These T cell receptor beta chains were read from a single sample in a study of neoadjuvant anti-PD-1 for oral cavity cancer. Clones were sequenced by immunoSEQ multiplex PCR, and TCRdb holds only the in-frame ones, with some missing. The sample has tens of thousands of clones; approximately 27% are singletons. Sample: tumor tissue, taken after nivolumab (anti-PD-1) treatment. These receptors came from a person between 35 and 79 years old with oral cavity squamous cell carcinoma. Each CDR3 is given with its conserved first and last residue. The D gene is left open where the match is weak. Expanded clones get a size class; other rows say once, few or many, or leave the size out.

J gene | D gene | clone size | V gene | CDR3 protein | CDR3 DNA
TRBJ2-3 | . | once | TRBV9 | CASSGGLVSSDTQYF | TGTGCCAGCAGCGGCGGACTCGTCAGCTCAGATACGCAGTATTTT
TRBJ1-1 | TRBD1 | . | TRBV6-6 | CASSAGQGPKNTEAFF | TGTGCCAGCAGTGCGGGACAGGGCCCTAAGAACACTGAAGCTTTCTTT
TRBJ1-1 | . | many | TRBV29-1 | CSVERGPEAFF | TGCAGCGTTGAAAGAGGGCCTGAAGCTTTCTTT
TRBJ2-2 | . | . | TRBV5-4 | CASSLMDTGELFF | TGTGCCAGCAGCTTGATGGACACCGGGGAGCTGTTTTTT
TRBJ1-1 | TRBD1 | . | TRBV5-1 | CASSWGQGLLDTEAFF | TGCGCCAGCAGCTGGGGACAGGGGCTTTTAGACACTGAAGCTTTCTTT
TRBJ1-1 | TRBD1 | . | TRBV5-1 | CASSFMTGDTEAFF | TGCGCCAGCAGCTTCATGACAGGGGACACTGAAGCTTTCTTT
TRBJ1-1 | . | few | TRBV11-2 | CASRTAGPRFMNTEAFF | TGTGCCAGCAGGACGGCAGGGCCCCGTTTTATGAACACTGAAGCTTTCTTT
TRBJ2-2 | . | few | TRBV10-1 | CASRVDRSTGELFF | TGCGCCAGCAGGGTTGACAGGAGTACCGGGGAGCTGTTTTTT
TRBJ2-3 | TRBD2 | . | TRBV19 | CASSIAGLAGGYTQYF | TGTGCCAGTAGTATAGCGGGACTAGCGGGGGGTTATACGCAGTATTTT
TRBJ2-1 | TRBD2 | many | TRBV19 | CASSLGLGILDEQFF | TGTGCCAGTAGCTTGGGACTAGGGATTTTGGATGAGCAGTTCTTC
TRBJ1-5 | . | few | TRBV25-1 | CASSDNHNQPQHF | TGTGCCAGCAGCGACAATCACAATCAGCCCCAGCATTTT
TRBJ2-3 | TRBD2 | . | TRBV4-1 | CASSSPRLADRTDTQYF | TGCGCCAGCAGCTCCCCTCGACTAGCGGACCGCACAGATACGCAGTATTTT
TRBJ1-5 | . | few | TRBV29-1 | CSVALGAGSNQPQHF | TGCAGCGTTGCCCTCGGGGCGGGGAGCAATCAGCCCCAGCATTTT
TRBJ1-1 | . | . | TRBV2 | CASSTGRVNTEAFF | TGTGCCAGCAGTACAGGGCGCGTTAACACTGAAGCTTTCTTT
TRBJ1-5 | . | few | TRBV5-4 | CASSSPDQPQHF | TGTGCCAGCAGCTCACCTGATCAGCCCCAGCATTTT
TRBJ1-2 | . | . | TRBV7-8 | CASSVGEIGYGYTF | TGTGCCAGCAGCGTAGGAGAAATCGGCTATGGCTACACCTTC
TRBJ2-7 | . | . | TRBV6-1 | CASERTSTRSYEQYF | TGTGCCAGCGAGAGAACTAGCACTCGCTCCTACGAGCAGTACTTC
TRBJ2-1 | TRBD2 | . | TRBV27 | CASSSSSGGYNEVVQFF | TGTGCCAGCAGTTCCTCTAGCGGGGGTTACAATGAAGTAGTGCAGTTCTTC
TRBJ1-4 | . | many | TRBV5-1 | CASSLGFTNEKLFF | TGCGCCAGCAGCTTGGGGTTCACTAATGAAAAACTGTTTTTT
TRBJ2-7 | TRBD1 | medium-sized | TRBV14 | CASSSPGTGAYEQYF | TGTGCCAGCAGCTCTCCCGGGACAGGGGCCTACGAGCAGTACTTC
TRBJ2-1 | . | . | TRBV11-2 | CASSENRRDPYNEQFF | TGTGCCAGCAGCGAGAACCGCAGGGACCCCTACAATGAGCAGTTCTTC
TRBJ1-1 | . | . | TRBV9 | CASSVGGSEAFF | TGTGCCAGCAGCGTAGGGGGTTCCGAAGCTTTCTTT
TRBJ1-6 | . | . | TRBV2 | CASRRHFYNSPLHF | TGTGCCAGCAGAAGACACTTTTATAATTCACCCCTCCACTTT
TRBJ2-7 | . | . | TRBV19 | CASSIGWGRYEQYF | TGTGCCAGTAGTATAGGATGGGGGCGATACGAGCAGTACTTC
TRBJ2-5 | . | . | TRBV7-9 | CASSLGDRVQETQYF | TGTGCCAGCAGCTTGGGCGATAGGGTCCAAGAGACCCAGTACTTC
TRBJ1-1 | . | . | TRBV28 | CASIGPLSTEAFF | TGTGCCAGCATTGGACCCTTGAGCACTGAAGCTTTCTTT
TRBJ2-7 | . | . | TRBV10-3 | CATKNPREPPYEQYF | TGTGCCACCAAAAACCCCAGGGAACCCCCCTACGAGCAGTACTTC
TRBJ2-3 | . | . | TRBV19 | CASSIEITDTQYF | TGTGCCAGTAGTATTGAGATAACAGATACGCAGTATTTT
TRBJ2-3 | . | . | TRBV5-1 | CASSPGGTDTQYF | TGCGCCAGCAGCCCCGGCGGCACAGATACGCAGTATTTT
TRBJ1-3 | . | . | TRBV29-1 | CSGSSSSGNTIYF | TGCAGCGGATCGAGTAGCTCTGGAAACACCATATATTTT
TRBJ1-1 | . | few | TRBV7-9 | CASSLPQGEAFF | TGTGCCAGCAGCTTGCCACAGGGCGAAGCTTTCTTT
TRBJ2-1 | TRBD1 | many | TRBV10-2 | CASRGTGPYNEQFF | TGCGCCAGCAGGGGGACAGGGCCCTACAATGAGCAGTTCTTC
TRBJ2-7 | TRBD1 | . | TRBV2 | CASSEAQGAIPYEQYF | TGTGCCAGCAGTGAAGCGCAGGGGGCGATCCCCTACGAGCAGTACTTC
TRBJ2-2 | . | few | TRBV18 | CASSPRGGELFF | TGTGCCAGCTCACCACGGGGCGGGGAGCTGTTTTTT
TRBJ2-1 | TRBD2 | . | TRBV29-1 | CSVSSGRSGEQFF | TGCAGCGTTTCTAGCGGGAGGTCGGGGGAGCAGTTCTTC
TRBJ2-2 | TRBD2 | . | TRBV5-8 | CAIPVGRARTGELFF | TGTGCCATCCCCGTGGGGAGGGCACGGACCGGGGAGCTGTTTTTT
TRBJ2-7 | TRBD2 | once | TRBV5-1 | CASSLDSSGVSYEQYF | TGCGCCAGCAGCTTGGATTCTAGCGGGGTTTCCTACGAGCAGTACTTC
TRBJ2-6 | . | few | TRBV30 | CAWSGKGGVGSGANVLTF | TGTGCCTGGAGTGGGAAGGGAGGAGTTGGTTCTGGGGCCAACGTCCTGACTTTC
TRBJ2-1 | TRBD2 | few | TRBV5-1 | CASSTAGVHGNEQFF | TGCGCCAGCAGCACGGCGGGAGTCCATGGCAATGAGCAGTTCTTC